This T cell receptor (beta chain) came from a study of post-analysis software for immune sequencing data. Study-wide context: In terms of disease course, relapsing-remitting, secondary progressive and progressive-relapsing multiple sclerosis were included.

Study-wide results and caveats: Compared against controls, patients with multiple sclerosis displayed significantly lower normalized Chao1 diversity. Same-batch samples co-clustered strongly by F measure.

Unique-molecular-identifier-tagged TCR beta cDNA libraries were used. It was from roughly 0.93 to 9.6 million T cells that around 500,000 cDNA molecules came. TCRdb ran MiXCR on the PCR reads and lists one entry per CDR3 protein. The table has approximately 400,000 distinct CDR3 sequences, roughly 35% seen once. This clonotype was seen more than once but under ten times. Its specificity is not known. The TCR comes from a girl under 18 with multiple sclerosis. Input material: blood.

CDR3 bases: TGTGCCATCAGTGGGACTACCCGGAGAGAGACCCAGTACTTC. It codes for CAISGTTRRETQYF. The chain couples TRBV10-3 to TRBJ2-5; D might be TRBD2 (6 bases). This CDR3 is built from 14 residues. Trimming cost V 4 bases and J 4 bases, with 13 bases left between them. CDR1 is ENHRY and CDR2 is SYGVKD in the germline V gene.